The clone carrying this TCR beta chain was observed at least ten times. Its antigen is not identified. The TCR beta CDR3 regions underwent amplification from RNA transcripts. Amplification began with first-round RT-PCR using HTBI primers, then second-round multiplex PCR was performed. One entry per CDR3 protein, called by TCRdb with MiXCR from the multiplex PCR reads. Of about 40,000 distinct CDR3 sequences in the sample, 52% were seen once. V gave up 3 bases and J gave up 8 bases, with 13 bases separating them. This CDR3 is 13 amino acids long. The germline CDR1 and CDR2 sequences are MGHRA and YSYEKL. This entry is derived from a study of Graves' ophthalmopathy and Graves' hyperthyroidism. Study findings and constraints: The model achieved roughly 66% sensitivity and about 76% specificity for ophthalmopathy progression.

The sample taken for sequencing was peripheral blood. The chain employs TRBV4-1 and TRBJ1-2; D is unclear. The receptor's source is an adult man with Graves' ophthalmopathy. This CDR3 reads CASSQAGPGGYTF. The CDR3 coding sequence is TGCGCCAGCAGCCAGGCCGGACCCGGAGGCTACACCTTC.